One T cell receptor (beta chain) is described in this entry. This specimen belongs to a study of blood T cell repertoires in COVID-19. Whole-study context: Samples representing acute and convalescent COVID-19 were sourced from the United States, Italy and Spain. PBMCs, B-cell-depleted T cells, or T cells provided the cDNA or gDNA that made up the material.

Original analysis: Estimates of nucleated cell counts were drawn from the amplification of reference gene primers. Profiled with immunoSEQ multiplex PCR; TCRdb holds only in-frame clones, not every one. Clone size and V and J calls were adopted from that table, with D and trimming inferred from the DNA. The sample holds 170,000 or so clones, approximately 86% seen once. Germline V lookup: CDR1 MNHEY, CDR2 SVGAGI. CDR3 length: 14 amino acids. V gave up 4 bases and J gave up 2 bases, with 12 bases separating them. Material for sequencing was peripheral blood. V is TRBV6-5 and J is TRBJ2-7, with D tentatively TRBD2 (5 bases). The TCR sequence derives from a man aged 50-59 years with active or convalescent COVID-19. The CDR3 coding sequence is TGTGCCAGCAGTTCCGCCAGCGGAACCTACGAGCAGTACTTC. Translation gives CASSSASGTYEQYF.